The T cell receptor beta chain described here comes from a study of control samples from healthy donors and cancer patients. The method was immunoSEQ multiplex PCR; TCRdb's version includes in-frame clones alone and lacks a portion of them. The sample records about 63,000 clones, about 82% being singletons. The CDR3 totals 15 residues. The V gene end was trimmed by 3 bases and the J gene end by 0 bases; junction bases not matched to a gene: 6. Germline V gives CDR1 SGHRS, CDR2 YFSETQ. The sample holds a few counts of this clone. The sequenced sample was blood. The sequence was obtained from a man aged 40-49 years in good health. V gene TRBV5-1 combines with J gene TRBJ2-7; 7 bases match TRBD2. CDR3 residues: CASSSREVSSYEQYF. CDR3 nucleotide sequence: TGCGCCAGCAGCTCCCGGGAGGTAAGCTCCTACGAGCAGTACTTC.